Listed here are 30 T cell receptor beta chains from one sample, sequenced in a study of blood T cell repertoires in COVID-19 (dated by TCRdb to 2020 to 2022). Receptor amplification or capture employed the immunoSEQ multiplex PCR assay. Held by TCRdb, this immuneACCESS table contains in-frame sequences only and omits some clones. Under half of the omission traces to an unresolved V gene where checked; the cause of the rest is unknown. The sample has just over 650,000 clones on record, around 90% of them singletons. The ten largest clones represent approximately 0.3% of the sample. The sequencing input was peripheral blood. The receptors come from a woman aged 18-29 years with acute or convalescent COVID-19.

This chain links TRBV7-3 with TRBJ2-7, with D hard to call. Germline V gene sequence: CDR1 SGHTA, CDR2 FQGTGA. V gave up 4 bases and J gave up 3 bases, with 4 bases separating them. CDR3 length equals 11 residues. CDR3 region: CASSSYYEQYF. The CDR3 nucleotides read TGTGCCAGCAGCTCCTACTACGAGCAGTACTTC.

This sequence joins TRBV6-4 and TRBJ1-1; 8 bases line up with TRBD1. This CDR3 spans 13 amino acids. Germline CDR1 reads MRHNA; CDR2 reads SNTAGT. V dropped 6 bases and J dropped 3; count of bases not matched to a gene: 3. The CDR3 loop reads CASRVDRDTEAFF. The CDR3 DNA is TGTGCCAGCAGGGTGGACAGGGACACTGAAGCTTTCTTT.

The chain has TRBV5-6 and TRBJ1-1, with a tentative D call TRBD1 (5 bases). The length of the CDR3 is 12 residues. V was cut by 4 bases and J by 6 bases, with 10 bases left in between. Germline values: CDR1 SGHDT, CDR2 YYEEEE. In DNA form, the CDR3 reads TGTGCCAGCAGCGCCAGGGTACCTGAAGCTTTCTTT. Translation: CASSARVPEAFF.

The CDR3 region is CASSRLQGRSFHEQYF. CDR3 coding DNA: TGTGCCAGCAGCCGACTCCAGGGGCGTTCCTTCCACGAGCAGTACTTC. The chain recombines TRBV4-2 with TRBJ2-7, with D possibly being TRBD1 (6 bases). This CDR3 is 16 amino acids long. Germline V gene sequence: CDR1 LGHNA, CDR2 YNFKEQ. V was trimmed by 4 bases and J by 5 bases, leaving 21 bases between them.

This chain connects TRBV29-1 to TRBJ1-2; a weak D match, TRBD1 (5 bases). CDR3 length equals 12 residues. Germline V gene lookup returns CDR1 SQVTM and CDR2 ANQGSEA. Trimming pared 6 bases from V and 4 bases from J, leaving 12 bases between. CDR3 nucleotides: TGCAGCGTCACCTCTGGGGCCTATGGCTACACCTTC. Translated, it gives CSVTSGAYGYTF.

The chain has TRBV7-2 and TRBJ1-1; 9 bases are shared with TRBD1. Germline trimming cut 2 bases from V and 3 bases from J; bases unmatched to any gene: 4. The germline gives CDR1 SGHTA, CDR2 FQGNSA. The CDR3 covers 15 residues. CDR3 sequence reads: CASSLLDRGDTEAFF. The DNA for the CDR3 is TGTGCCAGCAGCTTACTTGACAGGGGGGACACTGAAGCTTTCTTT.

V gene TRBV7-9 combines with J gene TRBJ2-7, with D possibly TRBD2 on 5 matching bases. The CDR3 totals 18 residues. The germline V gene has CDR1 SEHNR and CDR2 FQNEAQ (reference sequence). V was pared by 1 base and J by 4 bases, with 23 bases between. The CDR3 loop is CASSLGFNSASEGYEQYF. CDR3 in DNA: TGTGCCAGCAGCTTAGGGTTTAATAGCGCCTCTGAGGGTTACGAGCAGTACTTC.

In its sample, this clone was seen once. The chain joins TRBV18 to TRBJ1-2; 9 bases align to TRBD1. The CDR3 has 14 residues. The V gene end was trimmed by 6 bases and the J gene end by 6 bases; junction bases not matched to a gene: 8. The germline V gene encodes CDR1 KGHSH and CDR2 LQKENI. The CDR3 sequence: CASSPGQGRDGYTF. The CDR3 DNA follows: TGTGCCAGCTCCCCGGGACAGGGAAGGGATGGCTACACCTTC.

The rearrangement joins TRBV4-3 to TRBJ1-1, with D maybe TRBD1 (5 bases). The V end was cut by 7 bases, the J end by 2 bases, with 8 bases between. This CDR3 has 12 residues. Germline CDR1 is LGHNA and CDR2 is YSLEER. As DNA, the CDR3 is TGCGCCAGCAAGGGGCTAAACACTGAAGCTTTCTTT. This encodes CASKGLNTEAFF.

The chain joins TRBV29-1 to TRBJ2-3; tentatively, D is TRBD2 (7 bases). Per the germline V gene, CDR1 is SQVTM and CDR2 is ANQGSEA. There are 12 residues in the CDR3. V was clipped by 6 bases and J by 4 bases, with 11 bases between them. The DNA of the CDR3 is TGCAGCGTGGGGGAGGGGGCAGATACGCAGTATTTT. It yields the protein CSVGEGADTQYF.

The V gene is TRBV7-8, the J gene TRBJ2-7, with a tentative D call TRBD1 (6 bases). Germline V gene data show CDR1 as SGHVS and CDR2 as FQNEAQ. The CDR3 runs 13 residues. Trimming removed 6 bases from V and 0 bases from J, with 9 bases in between. The CDR3 DNA follows: TGTGCCAGCAGGTCGACAGGCTCCTACGAGCAGTACTTC. This translates into CASRSTGSYEQYF.

The chain combines TRBV7-6 with TRBJ2-7; a weak D match, TRBD1 (7 bases). Germline V lookup: CDR1 SGHVS, CDR2 FNYEAQ. V gave up 4 bases and J gave up 1 base, with 14 bases separating them. The CDR3 length is 15 residues. The CDR3 loop reads CASSSQGGASYEQYF. The CDR3 DNA follows: TGTGCCAGCAGCTCCCAGGGGGGAGCATCCTACGAGCAGTACTTC.

CDR3 protein: CASSQGYNQPQHF. The CDR3, as DNA: TGTGCCAGCTCCCAGGGATACAATCAGCCCCAGCATTTT. The rearrangement joins TRBV7-2 to TRBJ1-5, with D maybe TRBD1 (5 bases). Germline V CDR1 and CDR2: SGHTA, FQGNSA. V was cut by 8 bases and J by 3 bases, with 11 bases left in between. The CDR3 totals 13 residues.

Comments on this clone: This sample also contains other DNA sequences that code for the same CDR3. The rearrangement joins TRBV5-1 to TRBJ1-5; 9 bases align to TRBD1. This CDR3 comprises 15 residues. Germline CDR1 reads SGHRS; CDR2 reads YFSETQ. J lost 6 bases, V lost 0 bases, and 4 bases had no gene match. The CDR3 DNA reads TGCGCCAGCAGCTTGGAGGGACAGGGCGGTCAGCCCCAGCATTTT. Its translation is CASSLEGQGGQPQHF.

CDR3 nucleotides: TGTGCCAGCAGCTTCGGGACAGTACCCTACGAGCAGTACTTC. As protein: CASSFGTVPYEQYF. The chain employs TRBV7-8 and TRBJ2-7; 7 nucleotides line up with TRBD1. The CDR3 has 14 amino acids. J lost 2 bases, V lost 3 bases, and 4 bases had no gene match. The germline V gene has CDR1 SGHVS and CDR2 FQNEAQ.

This chain links TRBV11-2 with TRBJ1-2, with 7 bases that match TRBD1. The V and J ends lost 4 bases and 4 bases, in that order; junction bases with no gene match: 12. CDR1 and CDR2 from the germline V gene are SGHAT and FQNNGV. CDR3 length: 16 amino acids. The CDR3 is CASSSIRQGILYGYTF. In nucleotides, the CDR3 is TGTGCCAGCAGCTCGATTCGACAGGGTATCCTCTATGGCTACACCTTC.

This clone was observed once. The rearrangement joins TRBV4-2 to TRBJ1-2; unclear D gene. CDR3 size: 14 residues. Germline V gives CDR1 LGHNA, CDR2 YNFKEQ. The ends were cut back, 3 bases at V and 4 bases at J, with 12 bases in the middle. The CDR3 is CASSHEGWSYGYTF. The CDR3 DNA follows: TGTGCCAGCAGCCATGAGGGCTGGAGCTATGGCTACACCTTC.

The V gene is TRBV7-3, the J gene TRBJ2-7; D perhaps matches TRBD2 (5 bases). With 5 bases removed from V and 6 bases from J, the gap between germline ends came to 14 bases. Germline V gives CDR1 SGHTA, CDR2 FQGTGA. The CDR3 is 13 residues long. The CDR3 sequence is CASSPNGRGEQYF. The CDR3 nucleotides are TGTGCCAGCAGCCCGAATGGGAGAGGCGAGCAGTACTTC.

V is TRBV13 and J is TRBJ1-1; D is unclear. The V gene's germline CDR1 is PRHDT and CDR2 FYEKMQ (reference sequence). V was shortened by 7 bases and J by 1 base, with 7 bases between the two germline ends. The CDR3 contains 12 residues. The CDR3 reads CASTAGNTEAFF. DNA for the CDR3: TGTGCCAGCACAGCGGGGAACACTGAAGCTTTCTTT.

This clone was observed a few times. The chain couples TRBV5-5 to TRBJ1-1, with D possibly TRBD1 on 5 matching bases. Trimming took off 2 bases at V and 1 base at J, with 9 bases between the two ends. The V gene's germline CDR1 is SGHKS and CDR2 YYEKEE (reference sequence). The CDR3 sequence is 14 residues long. Here the CDR3 reads CASSFRQQNTEAFF. Written as DNA, the CDR3 is TGTGCCAGCAGCTTCCGACAGCAGAACACTGAAGCTTTCTTT.

The chain combines TRBV5-1 with TRBJ2-5, with D hard to call. V gave up 4 bases and J gave up 3 bases, with 10 bases separating them. The CDR3 has 13 amino acids. Germline V gene data show CDR1 as SGHRS and CDR2 as YFSETQ. The CDR3, as DNA: TGCGCCAGCAGCCCAGGCGTGGAAGAGACCCAGTACTTC. Amino acid sequence: CASSPGVEETQYF.

The genes are TRBV5-3 and TRBJ2-7, with 11 bases fitting TRBD1. TRBV5-3 is an ORF, with its function uncertain. Trimming at V came to 3 bases and at J to 2 bases, leaving 1 base not matched to a gene. CDR3 length: 14 amino acids. CDR3 coding DNA: TGTGCCAGAAGCTGGGGACAGGGGGCCTACGAGCAGTACTTC. This translates into CARSWGQGAYEQYF.

The V and J genes are TRBV6-5 and TRBJ1-5; the D gene is possibly TRBD1 (5 bases). This CDR3 region has 15 residues. Trimming cost V 5 bases and J 2 bases, with 13 bases left between them. Germline lookup yields CDR1 MNHEY and CDR2 SVGAGI. CDR3 DNA: TGTGCCAGCAGTACGGATTGGGGGGGCAATCAGCCCCAGCATTTT. As protein: CASSTDWGGNQPQHF.

This clone was observed once. This rearrangement joins TRBV6-5 to TRBJ1-2; D uncertain. V dropped 5 bases and J dropped 13 bases, with 14 bases sitting between them. CDR1 is MNHEY and CDR2 is SVGAGI in the germline V gene. The CDR3 runs 11 residues. CDR3 nucleotide sequence: TGTGCCAGCAGTCCGGACTGGCCTCCCACCTTC. Translated: CASSPDWPPTF.

CDR3 amino acids: CATLREQLIVSQTEAFF. The CDR3 nucleotides read TGTGCCACCTTACGTGAGCAGCTTATTGTGTCACAGACTGAAGCTTTCTTT. The genes are TRBV7-9 and TRBJ1-1, with D hard to call. V lost 10 bases and J lost 5, with 29 bases in between. CDR1 and CDR2 from the germline V gene are SEHNR and FQNEAQ (reference sequence). CDR3 size: 17 residues.

The chain is built from TRBV24-1 and TRBJ1-2; weak D call: TRBD1 (6 bases). Germline CDR1 is KGHDR and CDR2 is SFDVKD. The CDR3 totals 12 residues. V lost 6 bases and J 4 bases, leaving 8 bases between the germline ends. The CDR3 reads CATSLQGYGYTF. For the CDR3, the DNA is TGTGCCACCAGTTTACAGGGCTATGGCTACACCTTC.

This clone was recorded only once. The chain employs TRBV19 and TRBJ2-7; possible D gene TRBD1, 6 bases. The CDR3 is 15 residues long. The V end was cut by 0 bases, the J end by 3 bases, with 12 bases between. Per the germline V gene, CDR1 is LNHDA and CDR2 is SQIVND (reference sequence). The CDR3, as DNA: TGTGCCAGTAGTATAGATCCACGGGACATCTACGAGCAGTACTTC. This translates into CASSIDPRDIYEQYF.

The CDR3 DNA reads as TGTGCCAGCAGCCAAGCCCAGGGTTGGGCCGAGCAGTACTTC. It is translated as CASSQAQGWAEQYF. The gene calls are TRBV14 and TRBJ2-7, with a possible D match to TRBD1 (5 bases). In germline, CDR1 is SGHDN, CDR2 FVKESK. The CDR3 contains 14 residues. Trimming took off 1 base at V and 6 bases at J, with 13 bases between the two ends.

V and J are TRBV7-9 and TRBJ1-2; TRBD1 is a possible D gene (6 bases). CDR1 and CDR2 from the germline V gene are SEHNR and FQNEAQ (reference sequence). V was pared by 6 bases and J by 7 bases, with 15 bases between. CDR3 length: 13 amino acids. As DNA, the CDR3 is TGTGCCAGCAGTCAGACAGGAGTGGGTGGCTACACCTTC. It specifies CASSQTGVGGYTF. The full variable domain, with the rest looked up from reference TRBV7-9 and TRBJ1-2, is DTGVSQNPRHKITKRGQNVTFRCDPISEHNRLYWYRQTLGQGPEFLTYFQNEAQLEKSRLLSDRFSAERPKGSFSTLEIQRTEQGDSAMYLCASSQTGVGGYTFGSGTRLTVV.

The chain carries TRBV29-1 and TRBJ1-3; D gene uncertain. V was pared by 4 bases and J by 1 base, with 17 bases between. The CDR3 length is 16 residues. Germline loops: CDR1 SQVTM, CDR2 ANQGSEA. The CDR3 DNA follows: TGCAGCGTTGCAGTGTGGGAGGGCAGGTCTGGAAACACCATATATTTT. Protein: CSVAVWEGRSGNTIYF.